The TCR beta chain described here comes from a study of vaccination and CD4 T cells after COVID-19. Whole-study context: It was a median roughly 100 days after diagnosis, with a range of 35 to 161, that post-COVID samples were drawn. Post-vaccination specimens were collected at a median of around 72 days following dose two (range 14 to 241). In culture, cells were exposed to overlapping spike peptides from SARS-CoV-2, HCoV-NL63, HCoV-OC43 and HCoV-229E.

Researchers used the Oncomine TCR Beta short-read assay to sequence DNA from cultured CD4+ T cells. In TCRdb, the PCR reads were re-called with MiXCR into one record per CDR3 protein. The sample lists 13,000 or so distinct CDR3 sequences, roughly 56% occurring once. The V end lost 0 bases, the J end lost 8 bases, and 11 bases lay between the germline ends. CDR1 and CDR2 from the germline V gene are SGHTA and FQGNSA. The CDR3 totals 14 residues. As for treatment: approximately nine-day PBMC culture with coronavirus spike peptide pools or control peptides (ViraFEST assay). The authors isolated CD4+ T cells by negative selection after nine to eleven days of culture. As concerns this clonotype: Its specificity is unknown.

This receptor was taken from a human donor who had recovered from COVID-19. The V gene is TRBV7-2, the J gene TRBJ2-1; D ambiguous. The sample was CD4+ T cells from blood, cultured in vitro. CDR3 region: CASSLAPTSDEQFF. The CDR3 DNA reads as TGTGCCAGCAGCTTAGCCCCCACCTCCGATGAGCAGTTCTTC.